This is a list of T cell receptor beta chains from one sample in a study of blood T cell repertoires in COVID-19. Assay: immunoSEQ multiplex PCR; the TCRdb copy retains only in-frame clones and omits some. Of around 67,000 clones in the sample, about 90% were seen once. Source material: peripheral blood. These receptors were collected from a man between 45 and 60 years old with active COVID-19. Both conserved end residues are part of each CDR3. The D gene is left open where the match is weak. Clone sizes are given selectively: once, few, many, or a class where the clone is expanded.

d_gene	v_gene	abundance	j_gene	CDR3aa	CDR3nt
TRBD2	TRBV9	-	TRBJ2-3	CASSGRTSGGAGDTQYF	TGTGCCAGCAGCGGTCGGACTAGCGGGGGGGCCGGAGATACGCAGTATTTT
-	TRBV5-1	-	TRBJ2-7	CASSLSAANVNEQYF	TGCGCCAGCAGCTTGTCGGCGGCTAACGTCAACGAGCAGTACTTC
-	TRBV7-7	-	TRBJ2-5	CASSWAMDRLKETLYF	TGTGCTAGCAGCTGGGCAATGGACAGATTAAAAGAGACCCTGTACTTC
-	TRBV5-5	-	TRBJ1-5	CASSLGNPGQPQHF	TGTGCCAGCAGCTTGGGCAACCCAGGTCAGCCCCAGCATTTT
-	TRBV6-1	-	TRBJ2-1	CASSERLVSSYNEQFF	TGTGCCAGCAGTGAACGGTTGGTGAGCTCCTACAATGAGCAGTTCTTC
TRBD2	TRBV6-4	once	TRBJ2-1	CASRARGGYNEQFF	TGTGCCAGCAGAGCCCGGGGGGGGTACAATGAGCAGTTCTTC
TRBD1	TRBV24-1	-	TRBJ1-2	CATSDRARDRGGYTF	TGTGCCACCAGTGATCGAGCTCGGGACAGGGGCGGCTACACCTTC
TRBD2	TRBV11-2	-	TRBJ2-7	CASSYSIAGGNEQYF	TGTGCCAGCAGCTATTCAATAGCGGGAGGGAACGAGCAGTACTTC
-	TRBV15	-	TRBJ1-3	CATIRGSGSGNTIYF	TGTGCCACCATCCGCGGGTCAGGCTCTGGAAACACCATATATTTT
-	TRBV5-5	-	TRBJ2-3	CASLVADTQYF	TGTGCCAGCCTTGTTGCAGATACGCAGTATTTT
-	TRBV4-2	-	TRBJ2-1	CASSQGLKPYSWQFF	TGTGCCAGCAGCCAAGGACTTAAACCGTACTCTTGGCAGTTCTTC
TRBD1	TRBV7-2	-	TRBJ2-7	CASSLSGTGVYEQYF	TGTGCCAGCAGCTTATCCGGGACAGGGGTCTACGAGCAGTACTTC
-	TRBV9	-	TRBJ2-1	CASSVGSPDENEQFF	TGTGCCAGCAGCGTAGGGAGCCCTGACGAAAATGAGCAGTTCTTC
-	TRBV5-1	once	TRBJ2-1	CASSPTLTQGYNEQFF	TGCGCCAGCAGCCCGACTCTCACCCAGGGATACAATGAGCAGTTCTTC
-	TRBV6-2/TRBV6-3	once	TRBJ1-2	CASSSNPLYGYTF	TGTGCCAGCAGTTCTAATCCCCTGTATGGCTACACCTTC
-	TRBV7-3	-	TRBJ2-3	CASSLTPGTQYF	TGTGCCAGCAGCTTGACTCCGGGTACGCAGTATTTT
TRBD2	TRBV7-2	-	TRBJ2-2	CASSKVGLAGGLNTGELFF	TGTGCCAGCAGCAAGGTGGGACTAGCGGGAGGTTTGAACACCGGGGAGCTGTTTTTT
TRBD2	TRBV7-2	-	TRBJ2-3	CASSFHSGGYTDTQYF	TGTGCCAGCAGCTTTCATAGCGGGGGTTACACAGATACGCAGTATTTT
-	TRBV6-5	-	TRBJ2-5	CASRGVETQYF	TGTGCCAGCAGAGGGGTGGAGACCCAGTACTTC
TRBD1	TRBV15	few	TRBJ1-2	CATSRDQGASYGYTF	TGTGCCACCAGCAGAGATCAGGGGGCCTCCTATGGCTACACCTTC
TRBD1	TRBV6-5	-	TRBJ2-7	CASSSLGGAYEQYF	TGTGCCAGCAGTTCTTTAGGGGGCGCCTACGAGCAGTACTTC
TRBD2	TRBV4-3	-	TRBJ2-3	CASSHGTSYTDTQYF	TGCGCCAGCAGCCACGGGACTAGCTATACAGATACGCAGTATTTT
TRBD2	TRBV7-3	few	TRBJ2-1	CASSPEGLAGGKTFLNEQFF	TGTGCCAGCAGCCCCGAGGGACTAGCGGGAGGGAAAACCTTCCTTAATGAGCAGTTCTTC
TRBD1	TRBV19	-	TRBJ2-1	CASSIEDREQFF	TGTGCCAGTAGTATAGAGGACAGGGAGCAGTTCTTC
-	TRBV18	-	TRBJ1-5	CASSLWGGRNQPQHF	TGTGCCAGCTCACTATGGGGGGGGCGCAATCAGCCCCAGCATTTT
-	TRBV9	-	TRBJ2-4	CASSSVEGGAGNIQYF	TGTGCCAGCAGCTCCGTGGAGGGAGGTGCGGGAAACATTCAGTACTTC
-	TRBV2	-	TRBJ1-2	CASTPRQGGDGYTF	TGTGCCAGCACTCCCCGCCAGGGAGGGGATGGCTACACCTTC
-	TRBV19	few	TRBJ1-6	CASSMQGLYNSPLHF	TGTGCCAGTAGTATGCAGGGGTTATATAATTCACCCCTCCACTTT
-	TRBV7-2	-	TRBJ2-1	CASSLAGNNEQFF	TGTGCCAGCAGCTTAGCCGGGAACAATGAGCAGTTCTTC
-	TRBV7-2	-	TRBJ2-3	CASSIDSNTDTQYF	TGTGCCAGCAGCATTGACAGTAACACAGATACGCAGTATTTT
-	TRBV7-7	once	TRBJ2-2	CASSKGNRVTGELFF	TGTGCCAGCAGCAAAGGCAACAGGGTAACCGGGGAGCTGTTTTTT